A single sample gave rise to the 29 T cell receptor beta chains below, sequenced in a study of shared clonotypes between healthy human individuals. Selected positively for CCR7 and CD45RO-negative, naive CD8 cells excluded terminally differentiated effector memory CD45RA+ cells. The method was immunoSEQ multiplex PCR; TCRdb's version includes in-frame clones alone and lacks a portion of them. The sample contains some 2,000,000 clones, roughly 94% of which appear only once. The sequenced sample consisted of naive CD8+ T cells sorted from blood. All receptors derive from a man younger than 30 in good health.

The rearrangement uses TRBV29-1 and TRBJ2-7, with 11 bases fitting TRBD1. This CDR3 spans 13 amino acids. V was clipped by 5 bases and J by 3 bases; unmatched bases: 3. Per germline, CDR1 SQVTM and CDR2 ANQGSEA. The CDR3 DNA reads as TGCAGCGTTCCGGGACAGGGGGTCTACGAGCAGTACTTC. The encoded protein is CSVPGQGVYEQYF.

The rearrangement joins TRBV27 to TRBJ2-2, with 7 bases matching TRBD1. V shed 0 bases, J shed 6 bases, and the junction held 16 bases outside the gene matches. There are 19 residues in the CDR3. CDR1 is MNHEY and CDR2 is SMNVEV in the germline V gene (reference sequence). The CDR3 sequence: CASSLSNPRGGASPGELFF. DNA of the CDR3: TGTGCCAGCAGTTTATCGAACCCCCGAGGGGGCGCGTCGCCCGGGGAGCTGTTTTTT.

The DNA of the CDR3 is TGTGCCAGCGGCCCTCTAGGTGGAGGCTACGAGCAGTACTTC. This gives the protein CASGPLGGGYEQYF. V and J are TRBV5-5 and TRBJ2-7, with a tentative D call TRBD2 (5 bases). From germline, CDR1 is SGHKS and CDR2 YYEKEE (reference sequence). V lost 7 bases, J lost 3 bases, and 17 bases lay in between. The CDR3 contains 14 residues.

The chain joins TRBV11-2 to TRBJ1-1; D is possibly TRBD1 (5 bases). CDR1 and CDR2 from the germline V gene are SGHAT and FQNNGV. The CDR3 length is 14 residues. Between the trimmed V and J ends, which lost 0 bases and 6 bases, there was a span of 11 bases. The CDR3 loop reads CASSLDARDAEAFF. The CDR3, as DNA: TGTGCCAGCAGCTTAGATGCCAGGGACGCTGAAGCTTTCTTT.

This chain links TRBV4-1 with TRBJ2-2; 7 positions agree with TRBD1. CDR1 is MGHRA and CDR2 is YSYEKL in the germline V gene. The V segment lost 0 bases and the J segment 6 bases; nucleotides outside the gene matches: 7. The CDR3 spans 16 residues. In DNA form, the CDR3 reads TGCGCCAGCAGCCAAGAGACAGGGAAGGGATCCGGGGAGCTGTTTTTT. Translation: CASSQETGKGSGELFF.

This chain joins TRBV14 and TRBJ1-1, with unresolved D. Germline lookup yields CDR1 SGHDN and CDR2 FVKESK. V shed 1 base and J shed 3 bases, with 9 bases lying between them. There are 14 residues in the CDR3. The CDR3 coding sequence is TGTGCCAGCAGCCAAGGGATCCGTGACACTGAAGCTTTCTTT. It translates to CASSQGIRDTEAFF. Full variable domain (missing parts from reference TRBV14 and TRBJ1-1): EAGVTQFPSHSVIEKGQTVTLRCDPISGHDNLYWYRRVMGKEIKFLLHFVKESKQDESGMPNNRFLAERTGGTYSTLKVQPAELEDSGVYFCASSQGIRDTEAFFGQGTRLTVV.

The rearrangement links TRBV6-1 to TRBJ2-1, with D possibly TRBD2 on 6 matching bases. V was cut by 9 bases and J by 7 bases, with 16 bases left in between. This CDR3 comprises 13 residues. Germline V gives CDR1 MNHNS, CDR2 SASEGT. This CDR3 is CASRLGFGNEQFF. CDR3 in DNA: TGTGCCAGTAGACTAGGGTTCGGGAATGAGCAGTTCTTC.

The V and J genes are TRBV27 and TRBJ2-1; a possible D gene is TRBD1 (6 bases). With 2 bases removed from V and 6 bases from J, the gap between germline ends came to 8 bases. Germline V gene data show CDR1 as MNHEY and CDR2 as SMNVEV (reference sequence). The CDR3 totals 13 residues. CDR3 nucleotide sequence: TGTGCCAGCAGTTTAGGGGACATCAATGAGCAGTTCTTC. It translates to CASSLGDINEQFF.

On this clone: Different DNA sequences within this sample yield the same CDR3. The chain links TRBV5-6 to TRBJ2-7; D unresolved. The CDR3 length is 13 residues. From germline, CDR1 is SGHDT and CDR2 YYEEEE. Trimming removed 4 bases from V and 0 bases from J, with 8 bases in between. The CDR3 bases are TGTGCCAGCAGCCTCGGATTCTCCTACGAGCAGTACTTC. Translated: CASSLGFSYEQYF.

The genes are TRBV27 and TRBJ2-5; 7 positions agree with TRBD2. Germline values: CDR1 MNHEY, CDR2 SMNVEV (reference sequence). This CDR3 has 13 residues. V was clipped by 3 bases and J by 4 bases; unmatched bases: 2. In DNA, the CDR3 is TGTGCCAGCAGTTTGCAGCGGGGAGAGACCCAGTACTTC. Translated: CASSLQRGETQYF.

The chain has TRBV27 and TRBJ2-3, with 7 bases matching TRBD2. Germline V lookup: CDR1 MNHEY, CDR2 SMNVEV (reference sequence). This CDR3 has 11 amino acids. J lost 13 bases, V lost 6 bases, and 7 bases had no gene match. The CDR3 is CASSGGLDEYF. As DNA, the CDR3 is TGTGCCAGCAGCGGGGGGTTGGACGAGTATTTT.

To note about this clone: This sample also contains other DNA sequences that code for the same CDR3. CDR3 protein: CASRSGASYEQYF. The CDR3 coding sequence is TGTGCCAGCAGGTCAGGGGCCTCCTACGAGCAGTACTTC. The chain is built from TRBV27 and TRBJ2-7; the D gene is possibly TRBD1 (6 bases). With 6 bases removed from V and 0 bases from J, the gap between germline ends came to 9 bases. Germline V gene sequence: CDR1 MNHEY, CDR2 SMNVEV (reference sequence). The CDR3 contains 13 residues.

V gene TRBV4-3 combines with J gene TRBJ1-2; TRBD1 is a possible D gene (6 bases). Germline V CDR1 and CDR2: LGHNA, YSLEER. The ends were cut back, 4 bases at V and 5 bases at J, with 17 bases in the middle. The length of the CDR3 is 15 residues. The CDR3 spells CASSPIRGGAYGYTF. The CDR3, as DNA: TGCGCCAGCAGCCCTATAAGGGGGGGCGCGTATGGCTACACCTTC.

V and J are TRBV14 and TRBJ2-1, with D possibly being TRBD2 (6 bases). The CDR3 totals 14 residues. CDR1 is SGHDN, CDR2 FVKESK, per germline. Deletions cut 0 bases from V and 8 bases from J, with 11 bases between. CDR3 DNA: TGTGCCAGCAGCCAAGATCGCGGGGTAGATGAGCAGTTCTTC. Protein: CASSQDRGVDEQFF.

This rearrangement joins TRBV11-2 to TRBJ1-1, with no clear D. The length of the CDR3 is 14 residues. The germline CDR1 and CDR2 sequences are SGHAT and FQNNGV. V lost 1 base, J lost 5 bases, and 11 bases lay in between. As DNA, the CDR3 is TGTGCCAGCAGCTTAGGGGTCGGGTGGACTGAAGCTTTCTTT. It yields the protein CASSLGVGWTEAFF.

This rearrangement joins TRBV13 to TRBJ1-6; possibly TRBD1 for D (6 bases). Germline V gene lookup returns CDR1 PRHDT and CDR2 FYEKMQ (reference sequence). The CDR3 has 15 residues. V lost 5 bases and J 7 bases, leaving 15 bases between the germline ends. In DNA, the CDR3 is TGTGCCAGCAGCACCCGACAGGAGCGGAATTCACCCCTCCACTTT. Translated, it gives CASSTRQERNSPLHF.

The genes are TRBV9 and TRBJ2-2; 10 nucleotides line up with TRBD1. Trimming took 1 base from V and 4 from J; bases not matched to a gene: 7. This CDR3 is 17 amino acids long. The germline V gene encodes CDR1 SGDLS and CDR2 YYNGEE. CDR3 protein: CASSVPGTGVPTGELFF. Here the CDR3 DNA reads TGTGCCAGCAGCGTACCCGGGACAGGGGTTCCCACCGGGGAGCTGTTTTTT. Together with reference TRBV9 and TRBJ2-2, the CDR3 gives the full variable domain: DSGVTQTPKHLITATGQRVTLRCSPRSGDLSVYWYQQSLDQGLQFLIQYYNGEERAKGNILERFSAQQFPDLHSELNLSSLELGDSALYFCASSVPGTGVPTGELFFGEGSRLTVL.

This clone was seen a handful of times. This chain joins TRBV6-1 and TRBJ1-5, with TRBD1 identical over 9 bases. Germline-derived CDR1 and CDR2 are MNHNS and SASEGT. This CDR3 has 13 amino acids. V was pared by 11 bases and J by 5 bases, with 7 bases of the junction left unmatched. The CDR3 DNA reads as TGTGCCGTCGCCGGGACAGGGTATCAGCCCCAGCATTTT. Amino acid sequence: CAVAGTGYQPQHF.

The chain combines TRBV2 with TRBJ2-5; weak D call: TRBD2 (6 bases). In germline, CDR1 is SNHLY, CDR2 FYNNEI. V dropped 3 bases and J dropped 1 base, with 9 bases sitting between them. The CDR3 length is 14 residues. CDR3 coding DNA: TGTGCCAGCAGTGATAGGGACTTCCAAGAGACCCAGTACTTC. It encodes CASSDRDFQETQYF.

V and J are TRBV19 and TRBJ2-7, with D maybe TRBD1 (5 bases). V was pared by 3 bases and J by 0 bases, with 9 bases between. CDR1 LNHDA and CDR2 SQIVND come from the germline V gene (reference sequence). The CDR3 is made up of 14 amino acids. CDR3: CASSMQGSSYEQYF. CDR3 in DNA: TGTGCCAGTAGTATGCAGGGTAGCTCCTACGAGCAGTACTTC.

This chain uses TRBV27 with TRBJ1-5, with D perhaps matching TRBD1 (5 bases). The CDR3 sequence is 13 residues long. Trimming took off 7 bases at V and 6 bases at J, with 13 bases between the two ends. Germline V gene sequence: CDR1 MNHEY, CDR2 SMNVEV (reference sequence). CDR3 nucleotide sequence: TGTGCCAGCACCCAGGGAAGCGGTCAGCCCCAGCATTTT. Translated, it gives CASTQGSGQPQHF.

CDR3 sequence: CASSQDLDYGFTLHF. The CDR3 coding sequence is TGCGCCAGCAGCCAAGATCTCGATTACGGGTTCACCCTCCACTTT. This chain links TRBV4-1 with TRBJ1-6; D is uncertain. Looked up from germline, CDR1 is MGHRA and CDR2 is YSYEKL. This CDR3 region has 15 residues. V lost 0 bases, J lost 14 bases, and 17 bases lay in between.

About this clone: At the DNA level, this CDR3 is encoded by other sequences in the same sample as well. This chain uses TRBV7-6 with TRBJ1-1; D not certain. Germline-derived CDR1 and CDR2 are SGHVS and FNYEAQ. The CDR3 consists of 14 residues. V gave up 1 base and J gave up 0 bases, with 6 bases separating them. The DNA of the CDR3 is TGTGCCAGCAGCTTAGGGGGTATGAACACTGAAGCTTTCTTT. It translates to CASSLGGMNTEAFF.

In this sample, this clone turned up once. The chain employs TRBV12-5 and TRBJ2-1; 12 bases match TRBD2. From germline, CDR1 is LGHNT and CDR2 FRNRAP. This CDR3 has 15 residues. V shed 1 base, J shed 7 bases, and the junction held 2 bases outside the gene matches. The CDR3 region has the DNA TGTGCTAGTGGTTTGGGACTAGCGGGAGTGAATGAGCAGTTCTTC. Residues: CASGLGLAGVNEQFF.

This sequence joins TRBV4-3 and TRBJ2-3, with 10 bases that match TRBD2. The V gene's germline CDR1 is LGHNA and CDR2 YSLEER. J lost 6 bases, V lost 0 bases, and 9 bases had no gene match. The CDR3 covers 17 residues. CDR3 in amino acids: CASSQDWASGSIDTQYF. The CDR3 coding sequence is TGCGCCAGCAGCCAAGATTGGGCTAGCGGGAGTATCGATACGCAGTATTTT.

A word on this clone: Sequence at one end of the junction differs from germline and may be a read error. The V call is TRBV7-7, the J call TRBJ2-7, with TRBD1 identical over 8 bases. The CDR3 is 13 residues long. The germline V gene has CDR1 SSHAT and CDR2 FNYEAQ (reference sequence). In DNA form, the CDR3 reads TGTGCTAGCAGCCCCACAGGGGGCTACGAGCAGTACTTC. Translating gives CASSPTGGYEQYF.

CDR3 bases: TGCGCCAGCAGCTTGTCGCTAGCGGGGGCACCATTCCAAGAGACCCAGTACTTC. Translating gives CASSLSLAGAPFQETQYF. The chain joins TRBV5-1 to TRBJ2-5, with 10 positions matching TRBD2. V was pared by 1 base and J by 1 base, with 10 bases of the junction left unmatched. The germline V gene encodes CDR1 SGHRS and CDR2 YFSETQ. This CDR3 comprises 18 residues.

This chain links TRBV6-5 with TRBJ1-1, with D uncertain. Trimming took 0 bases from V and 5 from J, leaving 7 bases between them. Germline CDR1 reads MNHEY; CDR2 reads SVGAGI. The length of the CDR3 is 13 residues. CDR3 region: CASSYSGLTEAFF. The DNA of the CDR3 is TGTGCCAGCAGTTACTCGGGGTTGACTGAAGCTTTCTTT.

V and J are TRBV7-3 and TRBJ2-6; D gene uncertain. This CDR3 has 15 amino acids. The germline V gene has CDR1 SGHTA and CDR2 FQGTGA. V lost 1 base and J lost 0, with 4 bases in between. The CDR3 DNA is TGTGCCAGCAGCTTAATGACCTCTGGGGCCAACGTCCTGACTTTC. Protein sequence: CASSLMTSGANVLTF.